The 28 T cell receptor beta chains below all came from one sample that was sequenced in a study of cytomegalovirus exposure and HLA in healthy donors. Profiled with immunoSEQ multiplex PCR; TCRdb holds only in-frame clones, not every one. This sample has tens of thousands of clones; around four fifths occur once, and the top ten carry approximately 3%. Specimen: PBMCs. These receptors came from a man aged 25 to 40 in good health and CMV-seronegative.

The chain links TRBV28 to TRBJ2-7, with TRBD1 identical over 10 bases. The CDR3 is 13 amino acids. The germline V gene encodes CDR1 MDHEN and CDR2 SYDVKM. Losses at the gene ends were 10 bases for V and 4 bases for J; bases not matched to a gene: 7. For the CDR3, the DNA is TGTGCCACCCACGCGGGACAGGGGTACGAGCAGTACTTC. Residues: CATHAGQGYEQYF.

V and J are TRBV4-1 and TRBJ2-1; 8 positions match TRBD2. The V and J ends lost 1 base and 0 bases, in that order; junction bases with no gene match: 14. The CDR3 runs to 20 residues. Germline CDR1 MGHRA, CDR2 YSYEKL. Here the CDR3 DNA reads TGCGCCAGCAGCCAAGTTGCTCCCAGCGGGGGCCTCACCTCCTACAATGAGCAGTTCTTC. Protein: CASSQVAPSGGLTSYNEQFF.

This clone was seen a single time. The chain joins TRBV4-3 to TRBJ2-5; 10 nucleotides match TRBD2. The J segment lost 4 bases and the V segment lost 1 base, leaving 15 bases of the junction unmatched. The CDR3 sequence is 19 residues long. The germline V gene encodes CDR1 LGHNA and CDR2 YSLEER. CDR3 loop: CASSQARWPSGGTRETQYF. The CDR3 region has the DNA TGCGCCAGCAGCCAAGCCAGGTGGCCTAGCGGGGGCACAAGAGAGACCCAGTACTTC.

The rearrangement joins TRBV29-1 to TRBJ1-4, with D hard to call. Germline V gene sequence: CDR1 SQVTM, CDR2 ANQGSEA. This CDR3 spans 14 amino acids. Deletions cut 5 bases from V and 6 bases from J, with 16 bases between. The CDR3 region has the DNA TGCAGCGTTCTTCCGGGGATGGAGGATGAAAAACTGTTTTTT. Encoded protein: CSVLPGMEDEKLFF.

The chain has TRBV19 and TRBJ1-2; D possibly corresponds to TRBD1 (5 bases). From germline, CDR1 is LNHDA and CDR2 SQIVND (reference sequence). V lost 1 base to trimming and J lost 8 bases, with 11 bases between them. The CDR3 runs 13 residues. The CDR3 spells CASSIGTREGYTF. The CDR3, as DNA: TGTGCCAGTAGTATAGGGACACGAGAGGGCTACACCTTC.

V is TRBV5-4 and J is TRBJ2-5, with D perhaps TRBD1 (5 bases). CDR1 and CDR2 (germline): SGHNT, YYREEE (reference sequence). This CDR3 spans 17 amino acids. The V gene lost 0 bases and the J gene lost 5 bases, with 20 bases spanning the gap. CDR3 region: CASSLAGLTTRKETQYF. Here the CDR3 DNA reads TGTGCCAGCAGCTTGGCAGGGCTGACAACGCGAAAGGAGACCCAGTACTTC.

CDR3 residues: CATSRYSLLEGRGEKLFF. CDR3 nucleotide sequence: TGTGCCACCAGCAGATATAGCCTTCTGGAAGGTAGGGGTGAAAAACTGTTTTTT. The chain recombines TRBV15 with TRBJ1-4; weak D call: TRBD1 (5 bases). V dropped 2 bases and J dropped 7 bases, with 23 bases sitting between them. CDR1 LNHNV and CDR2 YYDKDF come from the germline V gene (reference sequence). The CDR3 spans 18 residues.

The V and J genes are TRBV18 and TRBJ2-2; weak D call: TRBD2 (5 bases). Looked up from germline, CDR1 is KGHSH and CDR2 is LQKENI. Trimming cost V 1 base and J 4 bases, with 7 bases left between them. The CDR3 is made up of 14 amino acids. CDR3 nucleotide sequence: TGTGCCAGCTCACCACTTGGGAGCACCGGGGAGCTGTTTTTT. This translates into CASSPLGSTGELFF.

The rearrangement links TRBV6-5 to TRBJ1-6; 7 positions match TRBD1. The ends lost 4 bases at V and 9 bases at J; junction bases unmatched: 6. There are 14 residues in the CDR3. Germline V gives CDR1 MNHEY, CDR2 SVGAGI. CDR3 protein: CASSLGGQGSPLHF. The CDR3 nucleotides are TGTGCCAGCAGTTTAGGGGGCCAAGGTTCACCCCTCCACTTT.

This clone appeared a few times. This chain joins TRBV5-5 and TRBJ2-7; D may be TRBD1 (6 bases). The CDR3 runs to 16 residues. Germline CDR1 is SGHKS and CDR2 is YYEKEE (reference sequence). The V and J ends lost 3 bases and 3 bases respectively, with 19 bases between them. The CDR3, as DNA: TGTGCCAGCAGCTCCACGACAGGTCGAACCGTCTACGAGCAGTACGTC. Protein: CASSSTTGRTVYEQYV.

V usage is TRBV10-3 and J usage is TRBJ2-7, with 13 bases lining up with TRBD2. Germline V gene sequence: CDR1 ENHRY, CDR2 SYGVKD. V lost 10 bases and J lost 2; bases outside the gene matches: 2. The CDR3 is 13 residues long. The CDR3 DNA is TGTGCCACCGGGACTAGCGGGACCTACGAGCAGTACTTC. It specifies CATGTSGTYEQYF.

The chain joins TRBV18 to TRBJ2-1, with 8 bases aligning to TRBD2. Germline-derived CDR1 and CDR2 are KGHSH and LQKENI. This CDR3 spans 17 amino acids. V lost 2 bases to trimming and J lost 3 bases; unmatched junction nucleotides: 9. CDR3 region: CASSPYGSGAYYNEQFF. The DNA for the CDR3 is TGTGCCAGCTCACCATATGGTAGCGGGGCATACTACAATGAGCAGTTCTTC.

The rearrangement links TRBV7-3 to TRBJ1-1; no firm D call. Germline loops: CDR1 SGHTA, CDR2 FQGTGA. Trimming shortened V by 0 bases and J by 7 bases, and 27 bases separated the two germline ends. This CDR3 is 19 amino acids long. CDR3 region: CASSLTATKSGQVGFEAFF. CDR3 nucleotide sequence: TGTGCCAGCAGCTTAACGGCGACTAAGAGTGGGCAGGTCGGGTTTGAAGCTTTCTTT.

This chain uses TRBV30 with TRBJ1-2, with D unresolved. Between the trimmed V and J ends, which lost 4 bases and 3 bases, there was a span of 18 bases. Germline V gives CDR1 GTSNPN, CDR2 SVGIG (reference sequence). The CDR3 totals 15 residues. The CDR3 bases are TGTGCCTGGATGAGGGTTGTGAGCGGGCACTATGGCTACACCTTC. Its protein is CAWMRVVSGHYGYTF.

The chain has TRBV28 and TRBJ2-4; 7 bases map to TRBD2. CDR3 length equals 18 residues. Looked up from germline, CDR1 is MDHEN and CDR2 is SYDVKM. The V segment lost 6 bases and the J segment 1 base; nucleotides outside the gene matches: 15. The CDR3 DNA reads as TGTGCCAGCAGGACTTCCTCGCGGGGGAGAGGGGCCAAAAACATTCAGTACTTC. This translates into CASRTSSRGRGAKNIQYF.

This chain links TRBV19 with TRBJ1-5; D is unclear. The germline V gene has CDR1 LNHDA and CDR2 SQIVND (reference sequence). This CDR3 spans 13 amino acids. The germline V and J ends were trimmed by 4 bases and 3 bases, with 7 bases remaining between them. CDR3 sequence reads: CASSTYVNQPQHF. The CDR3 bases are TGTGCCAGTAGTACGTATGTCAATCAGCCCCAGCATTTT.

V usage is TRBV19 and J usage is TRBJ1-5; the D is unclear. CDR3 size: 14 residues. V lost 7 bases, J lost 7 bases, and 17 bases lay in between. Germline V CDR1 and CDR2: LNHDA, SQIVND (reference sequence). The CDR3 bases are TGTGCCAGTACCTCCGGAGCCCTTGGGCAGCCCCAGCATTTT. It codes for CASTSGALGQPQHF. The complete variable domain, with remaining parts taken from reference TRBV19 and TRBJ1-5, reads DGGITQSPKYLFRKEGQNVTLSCEQNLNHDAMYWYRQDPGQGLRLIYYSQIVNDFQKGDIAEGYSVSREKKESFPLTVTSAQKNPTAFYLCASTSGALGQPQHFGDGTRLSIL.

The chain is built from TRBV7-3 and TRBJ2-2, with TRBD2 identical over 8 bases. V was pared by 5 bases and J by 5 bases, with 1 base of the junction left unmatched. The CDR3 contains 13 residues. Germline V lookup: CDR1 SGHTA, CDR2 FQGTGA. The CDR3 bases are TGTGCCAGCAGCCGCGGGGGGACCGGGGAGCTGTTTTTT. Translation gives CASSRGGTGELFF.

The chain has TRBV19 and TRBJ2-7, with TRBD2 as a possible D gene (6 bases). Germline CDR1 and CDR2: LNHDA and SQIVND (reference sequence). The CDR3 extends over 14 amino acids. The V end was cut by 6 bases, the J end by 0 bases, with 12 bases between. The CDR3 region has the DNA TGTGCCAGTAGCATTCGGACTACCTCCTACGAGCAGTACGTC. Amino acids: CASSIRTTSYEQYV.

The table lists this clone with a count of one. The V call is TRBV4-2, the J call TRBJ2-5; D unclear. Germline V gene data show CDR1 as LGHNA and CDR2 as YNFKEQ. The CDR3 runs 14 residues. V gave up 4 bases and J gave up 4 bases, with 13 bases separating them. The DNA of the CDR3 is TGTGCCAGCAGCCCCTCGGAGAAGCGAGAGACCCAGTACTTC. This encodes CASSPSEKRETQYF.

This clone has a single count. The rearrangement links TRBV29-1 to TRBJ1-2; the D gene is possibly TRBD1 (5 bases). The CDR3 has 15 amino acids. The V gene's germline CDR1 is SQVTM and CDR2 ANQGSEA. V was cut by 0 bases and J by 6 bases, with 17 bases left in between. The CDR3 protein is CSVEDPPREVNGYTF. The CDR3 nucleotides are TGCAGCGTTGAAGATCCCCCCAGGGAAGTAAATGGCTACACCTTC.

This rearrangement joins TRBV19 to TRBJ2-5; 8 bases align to TRBD1. With 3 bases clipped from V and 5 bases from J, the junction kept 8 bases outside the gene matches. Germline V gives CDR1 LNHDA, CDR2 SQIVND (reference sequence). The CDR3 length is 15 residues. The CDR3 is CASSITQGAMETQYF. DNA of the CDR3: TGTGCCAGTAGTATTACGCAGGGGGCGATGGAGACCCAGTACTTC.

V usage is TRBV7-9 and J usage is TRBJ1-2; D is unresolved. The CDR3 contains 13 residues. Germline assignment: CDR1 SEHNR and CDR2 FQNEAQ (reference sequence). Trimming removed 5 bases from V and 8 bases from J, with 15 bases in between. The CDR3, as DNA: TGTGCCAGCAGCCCGTCGGTCTTGAGCGGCTACACCTTC. Its protein product is CASSPSVLSGYTF.

The J gene is TRBJ2-1, the V gene TRBV7-3; weak D call: TRBD2 (6 bases). Germline V CDR1 and CDR2: SGHTA, FQGTGA. V lost 3 bases to trimming and J lost 0 bases, with 9 bases between them. The CDR3 is 15 amino acids. This CDR3 reads CASSFGGNSYNEQFF. Here the CDR3 DNA reads TGTGCCAGCAGCTTTGGGGGGAACTCCTACAATGAGCAGTTCTTC.

The rearrangement joins TRBV10-3 to TRBJ2-2; possible D gene TRBD2, 7 bases. Germline loops: CDR1 ENHRY, CDR2 SYGVKD. Trimming removed 6 bases from V and 2 bases from J, with 22 bases in between. The CDR3 contains 18 residues. CDR3 protein: CAISPSQGGGFNTGELFF. In DNA form, the CDR3 reads TGTGCCATCAGCCCATCACAAGGGGGGGGATTTAACACCGGGGAGCTGTTTTTT.

This rearrangement joins TRBV2 to TRBJ2-1, with 7 bases lining up with TRBD2. Per the germline V gene, CDR1 is SNHLY and CDR2 is FYNNEI. Germline trimming cut 1 base from V and 0 bases from J; bases unmatched to any gene: 6. The CDR3 runs 17 residues. The CDR3 here is CASSEGGRAISYNEQFF. The CDR3 DNA sequence: TGTGCCAGCAGTGAAGGAGGGAGGGCTATCTCCTACAATGAGCAGTTCTTC.

J is TRBJ1-6 and V is TRBV7-3, with 9 positions matching TRBD1. The CDR3 has 14 amino acids. CDR1 is SGHTA, CDR2 FQGTGA, per germline. J was trimmed by 10 bases and V by 5 bases; bases with no gene match: 6. The chain's CDR3 is CASSPGQGASPLHF. The CDR3 nucleotides read TGTGCCAGCAGCCCGGGACAGGGAGCATCACCCCTCCACTTT.

The gene calls are TRBV6-6 and TRBJ2-7; a possible D gene is TRBD1 (5 bases). CDR1 MNHNY and CDR2 SVGAGI come from the germline V gene (reference sequence). This CDR3 has 14 amino acids. Between the trimmed V and J ends, which lost 0 bases and 6 bases, there was a span of 12 bases. The CDR3 DNA reads as TGTGCCAGCAGTTACTCGGGGCCCTTTTCCGAGCAGTACTTC. Translation gives CASSYSGPFSEQYF.